This paragraph covers one T cell receptor (beta chain) sequence. The sample comes from a study of blood T cell repertoires in COVID-19. Clones were sequenced by immunoSEQ multiplex PCR, and TCRdb holds only the in-frame ones, with some missing. The top ten hold around 4% of the sample, which has fewer than 400,000 clones, over 75% seen once. The sequenced sample consisted of PBMCs or T cells enriched from blood (not recorded which). This clonotype originated in a man aged 30 to 39 who had recovered from COVID-19.

The CDR3 bases are TGTGCCAGCAGCGACAGGGTGTCAAATGAAAAACTGTTTTTT. It codes for CASSDRVSNEKLFF. The chain has TRBV6-6 and TRBJ1-4; 7 bases are a match to TRBD1. Germline V gives CDR1 MNHNY, CDR2 SVGAGI (reference sequence). Trimming removed 6 bases from V and 5 bases from J; junction bases left unmatched: 6. There are 14 residues in the CDR3.